The entry that follows covers one T cell receptor (beta chain) sequence. The antigen remains unidentified. The sample originates from a study of shared clonotypes between healthy human individuals. On the study more broadly: Donor composition was a couple of women and a few men, aged 18 to 49.

The ends lost 5 bases at V and 8 bases at J; junction bases unmatched: 15. This CDR3 has 16 residues. CDR1 is MDHEN and CDR2 is SYDVKM in the germline V gene. An even split of each subset's genomic DNA across several immunoSEQ plates was performed. Assay: immunoSEQ multiplex PCR; the TCRdb copy retains only in-frame clones and omits some. The sample lists about 2.4 million clones; 85% to 95% were seen once. Study-wide findings and caveats: Across subsets, estimated richness was generally greater for naive than for memory populations.

The sequencing sample was made of naive CD4+ T cells sorted from blood. Regarding subset: CD45RA+ positively selected. This TCR came from a man aged 18 to 30 in good health. J is TRBJ2-1 and V is TRBV28; TRBD2 agrees at 7 bases. The CDR3: CASSHGLVSPSDEQFF. CDR3 nucleotides: TGTGCCAGCAGTCACGGACTAGTATCTCCTAGCGATGAGCAGTTCTTC.